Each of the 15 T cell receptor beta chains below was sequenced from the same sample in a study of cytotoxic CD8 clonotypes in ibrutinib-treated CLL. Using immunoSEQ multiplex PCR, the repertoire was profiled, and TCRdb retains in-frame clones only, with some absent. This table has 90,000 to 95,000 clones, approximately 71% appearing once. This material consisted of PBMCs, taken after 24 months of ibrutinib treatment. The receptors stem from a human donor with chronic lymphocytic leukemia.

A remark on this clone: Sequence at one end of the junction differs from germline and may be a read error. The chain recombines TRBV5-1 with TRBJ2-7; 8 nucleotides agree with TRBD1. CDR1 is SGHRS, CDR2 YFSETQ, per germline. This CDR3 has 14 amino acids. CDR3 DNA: TGCGCCAGCAACTTGGACGGACAGGGTTTCGAGCAGTACTTC. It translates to CASNLDGQGFEQYF.

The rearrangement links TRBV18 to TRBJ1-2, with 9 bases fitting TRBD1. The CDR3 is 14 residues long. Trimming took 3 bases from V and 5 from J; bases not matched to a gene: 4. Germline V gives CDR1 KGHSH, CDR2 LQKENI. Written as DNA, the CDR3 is TGTGCCAGCTCACCGGACGGACAGGGGTATGGCTACACCTTC. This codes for CASSPDGQGYGYTF.

DNA for the CDR3: TGCGCCAGCACCGCCGGTAGAGCAGGCGCCCACGAGCAGTACTTC. It translates to CASTAGRAGAHEQYF. The chain carries TRBV5-1 and TRBJ2-7; no clear D. The CDR3 is made up of 15 amino acids. The germline V gene encodes CDR1 SGHRS and CDR2 YFSETQ. Trimming pared 6 bases from V and 5 bases from J, leaving 21 bases between.

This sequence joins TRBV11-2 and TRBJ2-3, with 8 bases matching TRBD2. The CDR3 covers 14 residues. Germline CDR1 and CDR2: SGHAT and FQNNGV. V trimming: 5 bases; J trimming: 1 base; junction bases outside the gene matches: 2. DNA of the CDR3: TGTGCCAGCAGCGCGCGGGGGGGCACAGATACGCAGTATTTT. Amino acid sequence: CASSARGGTDTQYF.

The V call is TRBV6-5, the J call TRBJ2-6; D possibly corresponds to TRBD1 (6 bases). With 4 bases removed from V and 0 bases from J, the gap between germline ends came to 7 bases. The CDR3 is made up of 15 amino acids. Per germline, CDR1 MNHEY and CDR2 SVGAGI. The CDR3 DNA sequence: TGTGCCAGCAGTTTACAGGGCTCTGGGGCCAACGTCCTGACTTTC. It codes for CASSLQGSGANVLTF.

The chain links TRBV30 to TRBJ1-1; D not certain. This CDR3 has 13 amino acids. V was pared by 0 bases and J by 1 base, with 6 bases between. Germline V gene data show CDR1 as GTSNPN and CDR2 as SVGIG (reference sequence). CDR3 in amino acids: CAWSVWENTEAFF. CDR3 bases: TGTGCCTGGAGTGTATGGGAGAACACTGAAGCTTTCTTT.

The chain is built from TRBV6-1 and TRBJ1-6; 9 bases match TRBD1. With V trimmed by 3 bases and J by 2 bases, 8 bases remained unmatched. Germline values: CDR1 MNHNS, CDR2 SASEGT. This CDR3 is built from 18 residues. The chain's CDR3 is CASSDPLDRGTYNSPLHF. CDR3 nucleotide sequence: TGTGCCAGCAGTGACCCTCTGGACAGGGGTACCTATAATTCACCCCTCCACTTT.

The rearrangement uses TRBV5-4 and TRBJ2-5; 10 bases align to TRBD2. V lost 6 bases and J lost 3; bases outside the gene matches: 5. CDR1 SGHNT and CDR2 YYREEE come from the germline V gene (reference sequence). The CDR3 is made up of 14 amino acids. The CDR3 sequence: CASNSLAGEETQYF. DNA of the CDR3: TGTGCCAGCAATTCGCTAGCGGGAGAAGAGACCCAGTACTTC.

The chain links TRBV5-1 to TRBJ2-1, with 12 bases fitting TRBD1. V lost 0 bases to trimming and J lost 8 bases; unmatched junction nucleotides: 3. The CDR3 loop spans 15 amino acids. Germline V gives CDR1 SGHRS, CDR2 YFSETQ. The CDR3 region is CASSLGDRGLDEQFF. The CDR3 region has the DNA TGCGCCAGCAGCTTGGGGGACAGGGGGCTCGATGAGCAGTTCTTC.

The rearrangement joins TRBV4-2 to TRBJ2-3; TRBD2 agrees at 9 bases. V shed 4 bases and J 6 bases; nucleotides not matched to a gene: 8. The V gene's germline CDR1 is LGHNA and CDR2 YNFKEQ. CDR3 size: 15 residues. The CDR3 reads CASSPSAGGPDTQYF. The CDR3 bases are TGTGCCAGCAGCCCAAGCGCGGGAGGGCCGGATACGCAGTATTTT.

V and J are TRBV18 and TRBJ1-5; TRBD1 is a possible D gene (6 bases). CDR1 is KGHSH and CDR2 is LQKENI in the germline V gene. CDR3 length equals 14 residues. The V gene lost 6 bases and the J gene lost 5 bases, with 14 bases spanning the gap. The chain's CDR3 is CASSVRDIDQPQHF. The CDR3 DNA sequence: TGTGCCAGCTCCGTACGGGACATCGATCAGCCCCAGCATTTT.

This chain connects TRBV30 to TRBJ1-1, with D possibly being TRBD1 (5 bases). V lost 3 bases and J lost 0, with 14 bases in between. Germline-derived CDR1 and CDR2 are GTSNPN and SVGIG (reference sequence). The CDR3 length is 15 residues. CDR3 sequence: CAWRGEFIMNTEAFF. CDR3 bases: TGTGCCTGGAGAGGGGAGTTTATCATGAACACTGAAGCTTTCTTT.

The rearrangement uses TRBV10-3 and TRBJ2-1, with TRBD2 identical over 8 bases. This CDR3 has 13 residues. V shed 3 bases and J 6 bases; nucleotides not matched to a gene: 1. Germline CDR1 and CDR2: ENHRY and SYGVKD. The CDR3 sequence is CAISEGLANEQFF. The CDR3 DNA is TGTGCCATCAGTGAAGGACTAGCCAATGAGCAGTTCTTC.

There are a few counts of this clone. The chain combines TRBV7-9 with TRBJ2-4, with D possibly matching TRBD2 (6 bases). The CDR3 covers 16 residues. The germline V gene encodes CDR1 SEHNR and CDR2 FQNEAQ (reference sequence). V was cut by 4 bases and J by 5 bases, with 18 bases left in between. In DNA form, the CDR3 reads TGTGCCAGCAGCTCTTCAGCTCCGGGAGTGGAAAACATTCAGTACTTC. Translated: CASSSSAPGVENIQYF.

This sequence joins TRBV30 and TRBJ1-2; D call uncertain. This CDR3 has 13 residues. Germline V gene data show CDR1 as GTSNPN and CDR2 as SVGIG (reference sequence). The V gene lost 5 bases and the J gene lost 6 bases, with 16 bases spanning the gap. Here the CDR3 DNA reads TGTGCCTGGGGTCTTCGTTTCACCGATGGCTACACCTTC. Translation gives CAWGLRFTDGYTF.